One sample yielded the 10 T cell receptor beta chains listed below, sequenced in a study of T cell responses to AZD1222 COVID-19 vaccine. Repertoires were generated with immunoSEQ multiplex PCR, while TCRdb's copy carries only in-frame clones and drops some. The repertoire holds 95,000 to 110,000 clones, with 91% as singletons. The sequencing here drew on peripheral blood, taken on day 0 of AZD1222 vaccination. Receptors were obtained from an adult in good health.

The V and J genes are TRBV27 and TRBJ2-7, with D perhaps TRBD1 (7 bases). CDR1 and CDR2 from the germline V gene are MNHEY and SMNVEV (reference sequence). V lost 3 bases and J lost 4, with 10 bases in between. The CDR3 spans 13 residues. The CDR3 reads CASSLRGQYEQYF. The CDR3 coding sequence is TGTGCCAGCAGTTTGCGGGGACAGTACGAGCAGTACTTC.

The table lists this clone with a count of one. This sequence joins TRBV5-1 and TRBJ1-2; 7 nucleotides agree with TRBD1. Germline CDR1 is SGHRS and CDR2 is YFSETQ. There are 16 residues in the CDR3. Trimming at V came to 3 bases and at J to 7 bases, leaving 15 bases not matched to a gene. CDR3 sequence: CASSSPPTGNFFGYTF. Written as DNA, the CDR3 is TGCGCCAGCAGCTCACCCCCGACAGGGAACTTCTTTGGCTACACCTTC.

The rearrangement uses TRBV5-6 and TRBJ2-1; D possibly corresponds to TRBD2 (6 bases). Germline V gives CDR1 SGHDT, CDR2 YYEEEE. The CDR3 has 15 amino acids. Trimming shortened V by 1 base and J by 9 bases, and 17 bases separated the two germline ends. CDR3: CASSLSTRELGEQFF. The CDR3 nucleotides read TGTGCCAGCAGCTTGTCAACACGGGAGCTTGGTGAGCAGTTCTTC.

The genes are TRBV7-9 and TRBJ1-2; 7 positions match TRBD1. Germline CDR1 and CDR2: SEHNR and FQNEAQ (reference sequence). The CDR3 is made up of 13 amino acids. V gave up 1 base and J gave up 6 bases; unmatched junction bases: 2. The CDR3 DNA sequence: TGTGCCAGCAGCTTAGGACAGGGAAATGGCTACACCTTC. Translated: CASSLGQGNGYTF.

The V and J genes are TRBV19 and TRBJ2-2; 8 nucleotides agree with TRBD1. CDR1 is LNHDA and CDR2 is SQIVND in the germline V gene (reference sequence). V shed 5 bases and J 4 bases; nucleotides not matched to a gene: 0. This CDR3 comprises 13 residues. The DNA for the CDR3 is TGTGCCAGTAGTGGGACAGGCACCGGGGAGCTGTTTTTT. Translating it yields CASSGTGTGELFF.

The chain combines TRBV20-1 with TRBJ2-7; either TRBD1 or TRBD2 may fit D (6 bases each). In germline, CDR1 is DFQATT, CDR2 SNEGSKA (reference sequence). V lost 5 bases, J lost 6 bases, and 11 bases lay in between. The CDR3 spans 11 residues. The CDR3 protein is CSAQQGLEQYF. In DNA form, the CDR3 reads TGCAGTGCTCAACAGGGACTCGAGCAGTACTTC.

The J gene is TRBJ1-3, the V gene TRBV19; no definite D call. Germline values: CDR1 LNHDA, CDR2 SQIVND (reference sequence). This CDR3 comprises 14 residues. Trimming shortened V by 7 bases and J by 0 bases, and 10 bases separated the two germline ends. The CDR3 is CASIELYSGNTIYF. The CDR3 DNA sequence: TGTGCCAGTATCGAATTATACTCTGGAAACACCATATATTTT.

This clone was recorded only once. The V and J genes are TRBV9 and TRBJ1-3; the match to TRBD1 covers 9 bases. The junction had 7 bases not matched to a gene; V was cut back by 3 bases and J by 3 bases. CDR1 is SGDLS and CDR2 is YYNGEE in the germline V gene. The CDR3 runs to 16 residues. The CDR3 loop is CASSAVGTGYGNTIYF. DNA of the CDR3: TGTGCCAGCAGCGCCGTAGGGACAGGGTATGGAAACACCATATATTTT.

The chain joins TRBV5-4 to TRBJ2-7, with 10 bases matching TRBD2. CDR1 is SGHNT and CDR2 is YYREEE in the germline V gene (reference sequence). The CDR3 sequence is 16 residues long. Trimming cost V 2 bases and J 7 bases; bases outside gene matches: 12. DNA of the CDR3: TGTGCCAGCAGCTTTGGGGATCTAGCGGGAGCGGAAGAGCAGTACTTC. Translating gives CASSFGDLAGAEEQYF. The whole variable domain, remainder taken from reference TRBV5-4 and TRBJ2-7, is ETGVTQSPTHLIKTRGQQVTLRCSSQSGHNTVSWYQQALGQGPQFIFQYYREEENGRGNFPPRFSGLQFPNYSSELNVNALELDDSALYLCASSFGDLAGAEEQYFGPGTRLTVT.

The V gene is TRBV5-1, the J gene TRBJ2-7, with no clear D. CDR3 size: 15 residues. V lost 0 bases and J lost 5, with 15 bases in between. The germline V gene encodes CDR1 SGHRS and CDR2 YFSETQ. CDR3 in amino acids: CASSLEPLTMNEQYF. DNA of the CDR3: TGCGCCAGCAGCTTGGAACCGCTCACCATGAACGAGCAGTACTTC.